This T cell receptor beta chain originates from a study of blood T cell repertoires in COVID-19. Study information: PBMCs, B-cell-depleted T cells, or T cells were the source of the cDNA or gDNA that made up the material.

This CDR3 has 12 residues. V was shortened by 5 bases and J by 6 bases, with 11 bases between the two germline ends. This clone has just a few counts. The method was immunoSEQ multiplex PCR; TCRdb's version includes in-frame clones alone and lacks a portion of them. The data show approximately 110,000 clones, 65% to 75% seen once. The genes are TRBV12-3 or TRBV12-4 and TRBJ2-7; D may be TRBD1 (6 bases). The TCR sequence derives from a man aged 80 or over with acute or convalescent COVID-19. Input material: peripheral blood. The CDR3 loop is CASSTDSSEQYF. The CDR3 region has the DNA TGTGCCAGCAGTACGGACAGTTCCGAGCAGTACTTC.